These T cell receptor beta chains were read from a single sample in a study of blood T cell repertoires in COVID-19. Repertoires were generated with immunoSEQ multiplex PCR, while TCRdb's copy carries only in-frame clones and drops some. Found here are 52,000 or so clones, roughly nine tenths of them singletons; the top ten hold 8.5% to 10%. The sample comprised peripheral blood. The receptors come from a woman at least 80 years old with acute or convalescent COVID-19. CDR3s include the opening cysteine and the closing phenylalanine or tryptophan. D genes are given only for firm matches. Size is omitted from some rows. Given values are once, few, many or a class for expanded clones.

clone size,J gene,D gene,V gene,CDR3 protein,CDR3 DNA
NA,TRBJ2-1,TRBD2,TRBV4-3,CASSQELAAYNEQFF,TGCGCCAGCAGCCAAGAACTAGCGGCCTACAATGAGCAGTTCTTC
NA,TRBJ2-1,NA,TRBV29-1,CSVLQDSYNEQFF,TGCAGCGTTCTCCAGGACTCCTACAATGAGCAGTTCTTC
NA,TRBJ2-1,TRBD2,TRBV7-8,CASSPRLAVSSYNEQFF,TGTGCCAGCAGCCCCAGACTAGCGGTCAGCTCCTACAATGAGCAGTTCTTC
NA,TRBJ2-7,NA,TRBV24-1,CATSVKREHHEQYF,TGTGCCACCAGTGTCAAACGGGAGCACCACGAGCAGTACTTC
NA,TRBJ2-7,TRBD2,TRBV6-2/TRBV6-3,CASSYVSGRAEQYF,TGTGCCAGCAGTTACGTTAGCGGGAGAGCCGAGCAGTACTTC
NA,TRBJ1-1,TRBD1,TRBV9,CASSQGQGNTEAFF,TGTGCCAGCAGCCAAGGACAGGGGAACACTGAAGCTTTCTTT
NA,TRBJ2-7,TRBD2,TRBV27,CASSLAGGAYEQYF,TGTGCCAGCAGTTTGGCGGGGGGTGCCTACGAGCAGTACTTC
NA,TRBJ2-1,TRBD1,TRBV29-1,CSGRTGGSGEQFF,TGCAGCGGAAGGACAGGGGGTTCTGGTGAGCAGTTCTTC
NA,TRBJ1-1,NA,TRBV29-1,CSASGTLNTEAFF,TGCAGCGCCTCCGGGACACTGAACACTGAAGCTTTCTTT
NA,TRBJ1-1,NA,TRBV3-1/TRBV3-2,CASSQERGTEAFF,TGTGCCAGCAGCCAAGAACGGGGGACTGAAGCTTTCTTT
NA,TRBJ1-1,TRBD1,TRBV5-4,CASREGATGTEAFF,TGTGCCAGCAGGGAGGGGGCGACGGGCACTGAAGCTTTCTTT
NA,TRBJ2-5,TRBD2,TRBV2,CASSEGLAGVETQYF,TGTGCCAGCAGTGAAGGTCTAGCGGGAGTAGAGACCCAGTACTTC
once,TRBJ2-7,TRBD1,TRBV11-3,CASSPRTGRYYEQYF,TGTGCCAGCAGCCCCCGGACAGGGCGATACTACGAGCAGTACTTC
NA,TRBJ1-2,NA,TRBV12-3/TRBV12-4,CASSLGGSYGYTF,TGTGCCAGCAGTTTGGGAGGGAGTTATGGCTACACCTTC
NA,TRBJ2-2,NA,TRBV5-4,CASSLAQGGRELFF,TGTGCCAGCAGCTTGGCGCAGGGGGGAAGGGAGCTGTTTTTT
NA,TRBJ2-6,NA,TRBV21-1,CASSQNDSVSGANVLTF,TGTGCCAGCAGCCAAAACGACAGCGTCTCTGGGGCCAACGTCCTGACTTTC
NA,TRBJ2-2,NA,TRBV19,CASSIYGGDTGELFF,TGTGCCAGTAGTATTTACGGGGGAGACACCGGGGAGCTGTTTTTT
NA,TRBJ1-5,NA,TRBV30,CAWSADSRQPQHF,TGTGCCTGGAGTGCGGACAGCCGACAGCCCCAGCATTTT